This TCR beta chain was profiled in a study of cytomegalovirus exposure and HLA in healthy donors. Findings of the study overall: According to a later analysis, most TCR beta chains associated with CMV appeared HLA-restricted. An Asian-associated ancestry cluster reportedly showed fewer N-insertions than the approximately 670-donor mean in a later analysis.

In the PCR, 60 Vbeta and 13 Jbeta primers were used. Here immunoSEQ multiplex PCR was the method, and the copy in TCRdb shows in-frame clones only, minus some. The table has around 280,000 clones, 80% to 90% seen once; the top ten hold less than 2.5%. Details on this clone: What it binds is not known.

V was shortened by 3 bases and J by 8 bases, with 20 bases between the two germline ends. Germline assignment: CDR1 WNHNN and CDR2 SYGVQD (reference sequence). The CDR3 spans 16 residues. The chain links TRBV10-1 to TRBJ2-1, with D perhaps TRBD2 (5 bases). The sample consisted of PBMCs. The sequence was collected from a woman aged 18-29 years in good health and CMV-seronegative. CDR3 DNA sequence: TGCGCCAGCAGTGAAGTGAGTAGTTTGGGTAGCGATGAGCAGTTCTTC. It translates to CASSEVSSLGSDEQFF.